This TCR beta chain stems from a study of CD8+ T cells in alopecia areata. Across the whole study: The duration of tofacitinib was 6 to 18 months, with 6 months off drug afterward.

Once RNA had been extracted, it was reverse transcribed into cDNA to act as the sequencing template. Repertoires were generated with immunoSEQ multiplex PCR, while TCRdb's copy carries only in-frame clones and drops some. The table records 150,000 or so clones, around three fifths of them present only once. Regarding treatment: oral pan-JAK inhibitor, 5-10 mg twice daily. Losses at the gene ends were 1 base for V and 1 base for J; bases not matched to a gene: 1. Germline CDR1 reads SGHRS; CDR2 reads YFSETQ. The CDR3 covers 14 residues. This TCR came from a human donor with alopecia areata. The sequencing here drew on CD4+ T cells sorted from blood, taken at week 4, from a patient treated with tofacitinib. This chain uses TRBV5-1 with TRBJ1-1; the match to TRBD1 covers 7 bases. The CDR3 nucleotides read TGCGCCAGCAGCTTGAGGGGGCCGAACACTGAAGCTTTCTTT. Residues: CASSLRGPNTEAFF.